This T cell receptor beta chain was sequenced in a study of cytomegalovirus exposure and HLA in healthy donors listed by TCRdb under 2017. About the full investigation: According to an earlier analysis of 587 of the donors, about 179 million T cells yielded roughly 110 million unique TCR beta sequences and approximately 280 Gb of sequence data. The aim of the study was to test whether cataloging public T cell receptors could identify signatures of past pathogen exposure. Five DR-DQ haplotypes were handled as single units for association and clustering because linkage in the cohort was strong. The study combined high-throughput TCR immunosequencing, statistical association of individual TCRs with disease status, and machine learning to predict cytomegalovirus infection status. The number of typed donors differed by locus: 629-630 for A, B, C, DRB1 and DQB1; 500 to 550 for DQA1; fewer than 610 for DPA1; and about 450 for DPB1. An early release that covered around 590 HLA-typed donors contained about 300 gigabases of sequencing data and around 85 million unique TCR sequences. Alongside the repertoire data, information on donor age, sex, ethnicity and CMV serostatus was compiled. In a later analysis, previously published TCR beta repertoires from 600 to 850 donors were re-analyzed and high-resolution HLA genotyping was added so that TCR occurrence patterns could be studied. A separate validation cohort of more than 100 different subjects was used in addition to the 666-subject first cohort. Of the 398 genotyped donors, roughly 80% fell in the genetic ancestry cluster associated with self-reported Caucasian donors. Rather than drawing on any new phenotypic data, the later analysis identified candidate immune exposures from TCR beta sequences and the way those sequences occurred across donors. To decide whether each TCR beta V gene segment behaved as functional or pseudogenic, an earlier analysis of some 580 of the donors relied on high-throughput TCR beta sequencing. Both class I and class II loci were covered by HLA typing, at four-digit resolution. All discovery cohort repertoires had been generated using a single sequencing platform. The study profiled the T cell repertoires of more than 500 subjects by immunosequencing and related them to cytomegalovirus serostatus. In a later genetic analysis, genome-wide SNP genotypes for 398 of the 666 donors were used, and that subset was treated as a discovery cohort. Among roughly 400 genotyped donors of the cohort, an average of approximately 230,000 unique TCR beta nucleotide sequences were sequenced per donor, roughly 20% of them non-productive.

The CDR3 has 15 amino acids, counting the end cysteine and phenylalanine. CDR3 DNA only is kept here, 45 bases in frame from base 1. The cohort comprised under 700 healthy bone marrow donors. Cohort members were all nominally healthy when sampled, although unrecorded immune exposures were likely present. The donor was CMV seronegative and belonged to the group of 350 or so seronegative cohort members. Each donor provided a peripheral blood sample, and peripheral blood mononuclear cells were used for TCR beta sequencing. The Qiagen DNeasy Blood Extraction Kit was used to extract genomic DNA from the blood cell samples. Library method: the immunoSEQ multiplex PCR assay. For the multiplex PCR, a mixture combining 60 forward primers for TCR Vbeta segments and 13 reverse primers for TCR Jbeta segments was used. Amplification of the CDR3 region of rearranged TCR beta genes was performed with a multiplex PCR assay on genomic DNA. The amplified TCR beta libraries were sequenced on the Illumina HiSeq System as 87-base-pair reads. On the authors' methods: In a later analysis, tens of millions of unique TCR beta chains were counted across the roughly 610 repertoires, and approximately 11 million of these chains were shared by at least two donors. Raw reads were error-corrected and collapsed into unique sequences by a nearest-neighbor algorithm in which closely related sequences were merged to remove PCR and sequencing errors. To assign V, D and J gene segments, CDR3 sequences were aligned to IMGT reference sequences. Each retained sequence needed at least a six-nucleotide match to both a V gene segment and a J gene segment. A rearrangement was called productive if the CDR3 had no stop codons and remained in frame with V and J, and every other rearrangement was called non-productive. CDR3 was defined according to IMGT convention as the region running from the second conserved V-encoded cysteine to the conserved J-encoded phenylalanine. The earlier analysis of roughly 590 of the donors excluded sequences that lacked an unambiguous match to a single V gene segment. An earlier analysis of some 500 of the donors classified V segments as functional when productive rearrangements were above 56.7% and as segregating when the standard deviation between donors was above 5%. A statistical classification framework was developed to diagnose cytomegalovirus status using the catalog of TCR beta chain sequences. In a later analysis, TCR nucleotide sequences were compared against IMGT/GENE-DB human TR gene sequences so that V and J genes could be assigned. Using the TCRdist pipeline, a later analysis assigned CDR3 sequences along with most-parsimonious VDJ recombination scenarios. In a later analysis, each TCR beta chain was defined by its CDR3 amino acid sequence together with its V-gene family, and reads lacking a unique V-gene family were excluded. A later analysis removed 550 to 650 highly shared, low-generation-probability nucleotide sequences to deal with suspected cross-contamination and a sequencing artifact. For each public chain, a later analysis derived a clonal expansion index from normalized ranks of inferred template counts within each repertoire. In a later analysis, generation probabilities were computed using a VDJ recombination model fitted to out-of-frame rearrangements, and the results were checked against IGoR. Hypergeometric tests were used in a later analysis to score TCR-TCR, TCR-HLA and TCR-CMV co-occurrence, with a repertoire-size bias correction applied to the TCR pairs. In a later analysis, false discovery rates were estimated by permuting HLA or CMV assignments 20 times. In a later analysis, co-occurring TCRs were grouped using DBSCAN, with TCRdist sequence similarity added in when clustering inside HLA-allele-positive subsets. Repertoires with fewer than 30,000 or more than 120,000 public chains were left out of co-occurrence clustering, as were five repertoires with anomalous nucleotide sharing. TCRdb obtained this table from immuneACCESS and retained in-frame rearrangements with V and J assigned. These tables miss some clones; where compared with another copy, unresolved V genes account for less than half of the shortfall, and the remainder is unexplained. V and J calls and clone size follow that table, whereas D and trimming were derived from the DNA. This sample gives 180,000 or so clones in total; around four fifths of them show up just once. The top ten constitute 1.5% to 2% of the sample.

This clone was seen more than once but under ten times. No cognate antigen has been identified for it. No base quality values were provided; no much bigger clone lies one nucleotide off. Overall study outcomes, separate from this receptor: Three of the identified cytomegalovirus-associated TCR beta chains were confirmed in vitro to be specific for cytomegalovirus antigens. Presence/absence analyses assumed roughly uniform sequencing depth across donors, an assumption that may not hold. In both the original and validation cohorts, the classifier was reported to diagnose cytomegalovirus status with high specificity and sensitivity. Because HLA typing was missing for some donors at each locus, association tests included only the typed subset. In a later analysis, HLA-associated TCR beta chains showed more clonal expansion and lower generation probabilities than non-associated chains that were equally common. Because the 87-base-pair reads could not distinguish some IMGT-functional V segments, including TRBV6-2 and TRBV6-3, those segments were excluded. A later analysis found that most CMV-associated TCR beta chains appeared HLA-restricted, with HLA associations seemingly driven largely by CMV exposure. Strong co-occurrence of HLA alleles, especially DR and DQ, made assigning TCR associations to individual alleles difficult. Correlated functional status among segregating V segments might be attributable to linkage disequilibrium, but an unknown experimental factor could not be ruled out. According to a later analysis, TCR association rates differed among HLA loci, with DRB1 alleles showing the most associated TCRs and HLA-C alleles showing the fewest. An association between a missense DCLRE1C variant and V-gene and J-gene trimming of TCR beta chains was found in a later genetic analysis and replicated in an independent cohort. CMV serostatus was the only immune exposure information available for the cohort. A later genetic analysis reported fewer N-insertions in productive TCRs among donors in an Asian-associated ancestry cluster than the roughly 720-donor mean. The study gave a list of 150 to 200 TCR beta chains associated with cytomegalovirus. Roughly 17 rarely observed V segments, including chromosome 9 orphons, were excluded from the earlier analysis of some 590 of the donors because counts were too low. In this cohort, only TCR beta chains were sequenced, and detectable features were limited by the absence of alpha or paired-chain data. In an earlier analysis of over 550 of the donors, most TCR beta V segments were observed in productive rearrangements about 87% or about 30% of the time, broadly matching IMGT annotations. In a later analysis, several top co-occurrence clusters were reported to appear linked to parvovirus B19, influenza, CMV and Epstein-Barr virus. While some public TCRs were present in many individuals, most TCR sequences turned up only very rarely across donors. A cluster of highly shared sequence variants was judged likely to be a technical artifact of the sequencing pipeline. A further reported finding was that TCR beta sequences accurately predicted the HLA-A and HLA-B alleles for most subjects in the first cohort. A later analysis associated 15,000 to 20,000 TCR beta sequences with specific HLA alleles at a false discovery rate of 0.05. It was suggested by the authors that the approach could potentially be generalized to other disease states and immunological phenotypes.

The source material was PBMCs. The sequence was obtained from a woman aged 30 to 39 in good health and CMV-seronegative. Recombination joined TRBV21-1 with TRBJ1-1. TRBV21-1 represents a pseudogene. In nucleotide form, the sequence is TGTGCCAGCAGCAAAGCGCTGGGGAGGGGCACTGAAGCTTTCTTT. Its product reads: CASSKALGRGTEAFF.